The 28 T cell receptor beta chains in this list originate from one sample, sequenced in a study of control samples from healthy donors and cancer patients. TCRdb keeps only in-frame clones here, not all; method: immunoSEQ multiplex PCR. The data hold tens of thousands of clones, with around 90% observed a single time. Material: PBMCs. All receptors come from a man under 40 with colorectal cancer.

This chain connects TRBV4-1 to TRBJ1-6, with 8 positions matching TRBD1. V lost 0 bases to trimming and J lost 6 bases; unmatched junction nucleotides: 4. CDR1 MGHRA and CDR2 YSYEKL come from the germline V gene. This CDR3 comprises 16 residues. For the CDR3, the DNA is TGCGCCAGCAGCCAAGATCCAGGGGGCGGTAATTCACCCCTCCACTTT. This translates into CASSQDPGGGNSPLHF.

This clone was seen just once. The V call is TRBV4-3, the J call TRBJ2-3; D could derive from TRBD1 or TRBD2 (5 bases each). The V gene lost 5 bases and the J gene lost 0 bases, with 15 bases spanning the gap. The CDR3 totals 16 residues. CDR1 and CDR2 from the germline V gene are LGHNA and YSLEER. CDR3 protein: CASSVEFRDSTDTQYF. The CDR3 DNA follows: TGCGCCAGCAGCGTAGAGTTCAGGGACAGCACAGATACGCAGTATTTT.

The chain links TRBV29-1 to TRBJ1-2; 9 bases fit TRBD1. Germline V gene sequence: CDR1 SQVTM, CDR2 ANQGSEA. CDR3 length: 12 residues. With V trimmed by 7 bases and J by 2 bases, 2 bases remained unmatched. Here the CDR3 reads CSATGGNYGYTF. The CDR3 nucleotides are TGCAGCGCGACAGGGGGAAACTATGGCTACACCTTC. Variable domain in full (rest from reference TRBV29-1 and TRBJ1-2): SAVISQKPSRDICQRGTSLTIQCQVDSQVTMMFWYRQQPGQSLTLIATANQGSEATYESGFVIDKFPISRPNLTFSTLTVSNMSPEDSSIYLCSATGGNYGYTFGSGTRLTVV.

This clone was recorded a few times. V gene TRBV6-1 combines with J gene TRBJ2-7; maybe TRBD1 (6 bases). CDR3 size: 16 residues. Trimming removed 1 base at V and 2 bases at J, with 15 bases between. Germline lookup yields CDR1 MNHNS and CDR2 SASEGT. CDR3 bases: TGTGCCAGCAGTGAAGTGGAACAGGGAAGTCCCTACGAGCAGTACTTC. Translated, it gives CASSEVEQGSPYEQYF.

This sequence joins TRBV4-3 and TRBJ1-1; D is possibly TRBD1 (6 bases). The CDR3 consists of 16 residues. CDR1 and CDR2 (germline): LGHNA, YSLEER. The ends were cut back, 0 bases at V and 6 bases at J, with 17 bases in the middle. CDR3 amino acids: CASSQDRGDLSAEAFF. DNA of the CDR3: TGCGCCAGCAGCCAAGATAGGGGGGACCTCAGCGCTGAAGCTTTCTTT.

The chain links TRBV29-1 to TRBJ1-2; tentatively, D is TRBD1 (5 bases). Deletions cut 6 bases from V and 6 bases from J, with 29 bases between. The germline V gene encodes CDR1 SQVTM and CDR2 ANQGSEA. The CDR3 covers 17 residues. The CDR3, as DNA: TGCAGCGTCTTTCGGGGGGGTGAACATGATCCCCGCGATGGCTACACCTTC. Translation: CSVFRGGEHDPRDGYTF.

The CDR3: CASSSPLTGSRAEAFF. Here the CDR3 DNA reads TGTGCCAGCAGCTCCCCTCTGACAGGTTCCCGCGCTGAAGCTTTCTTT. The gene calls are TRBV7-9 and TRBJ1-1; weak D call: TRBD1 (6 bases). V lost 4 bases to trimming and J lost 6 bases, with 21 bases between them. The germline V gene has CDR1 SEHNR and CDR2 FQNEAQ (reference sequence). CDR3 size: 16 residues.

The rearrangement links TRBV25-1 to TRBJ1-1; possibly TRBD1 for D (6 bases). The CDR3 covers 13 residues. The germline V and J ends were trimmed by 2 bases and 5 bases, with 9 bases remaining between them. Germline lookup yields CDR1 MGHDK and CDR2 SYGVNS. CDR3 in DNA: TGTGCCAGCAGTGAAACAGGGTGGACTGAAGCTTTCTTT. This translates into CASSETGWTEAFF. The full variable domain, rest sourced from reference TRBV25-1 and TRBJ1-1, is EADIYQTPRYLVIGTGKKITLECSQTMGHDKMYWYQQDPGMELHLIHYSYGVNSTEKGDLSSESTVSRIRTEHFPLTLESARPSHTSQYLCASSETGWTEAFFGQGTRLTVV.

The V and J genes are TRBV6-5 and TRBJ1-2; D remains unclear. V dropped 6 bases and J dropped 4 bases, with 18 bases sitting between them. This CDR3 region has 15 residues. Germline V gene lookup returns CDR1 MNHEY and CDR2 SVGAGI. For the CDR3, the DNA is TGTGCCAGCAGCCCCTCTTACGGTCCCATCTATGGCTACACCTTC. This sequence encodes CASSPSYGPIYGYTF.

The chain employs TRBV7-9 and TRBJ1-3; D is unresolved. The CDR3 has 13 residues. Germline loops: CDR1 SEHNR, CDR2 FQNEAQ (reference sequence). The V end lost 1 base, the J end lost 2 bases, and 3 bases lay between the germline ends. The CDR3 loop reads CASSLEPGNTIYF. CDR3 nucleotide sequence: TGTGCCAGCAGCTTAGAACCTGGAAACACCATATATTTT.

The rearrangement joins TRBV19 to TRBJ2-2, with D possibly TRBD1 on 6 matching bases. The ends were cut back, 5 bases at V and 6 bases at J, with 19 bases in the middle. The CDR3 extends over 16 amino acids. CDR1 and CDR2 from the germline V gene are LNHDA and SQIVND (reference sequence). Here the CDR3 DNA reads TGTGCCAGTAGTCAACAGGGTGGATCTGGGGCCGGGGAGCTGTTTTTT. Encoded protein: CASSQQGGSGAGELFF.

V gene TRBV18 combines with J gene TRBJ1-2, with D maybe TRBD1 (5 bases). The CDR3 totals 14 residues. CDR1 and CDR2 (germline): KGHSH, LQKENI. Trimming took 3 bases from V and 4 from J, leaving 12 bases between them. The CDR3 loop is CASSPRDGFYGYTF. The CDR3 region has the DNA TGTGCCAGCTCACCCCGGGACGGATTCTATGGCTACACCTTC.

The chain uses TRBV10-3 and TRBJ1-3; D is undetermined. The germline V and J ends were trimmed by 6 bases and 0 bases, with 9 bases remaining between them. Looked up from germline, CDR1 is ENHRY and CDR2 is SYGVKD. This CDR3 has 14 amino acids. The CDR3 nucleotides are TGTGCCATCAGCGACACTATCTCTGGAAACACCATATATTTT. Residues: CAISDTISGNTIYF.

This chain's CDR3 is CASSAESDYGYTF. CDR3 sequence (DNA): TGTGCCAGCAGCGCTGAGAGTGACTATGGCTACACCTTC. The chain links TRBV5-8 to TRBJ1-2; D is uncertain. The CDR3 loop spans 13 amino acids. The germline V gene has CDR1 SGHTS and CDR2 YDEGEE. V lost 4 bases and J lost 3, with 10 bases in between.

This chain connects TRBV14 to TRBJ2-5; D remains unclear. Germline values: CDR1 SGHDN, CDR2 FVKESK. Trimming left V 1 base short and J 5 bases short, with 17 bases between. There are 16 residues in the CDR3. The CDR3 bases are TGTGCCAGCAGCCAAGGGGTCCTTACTCGCCGGGAGACCCAGTACTTC. This gives the protein CASSQGVLTRRETQYF.

The chain employs TRBV5-5 and TRBJ1-5; TRBD1 matches at 7 bases. This CDR3 contains 14 residues. V shed 5 bases, J shed 5 bases, and the junction held 7 bases outside the gene matches. Looked up from germline, CDR1 is SGHKS and CDR2 is YYEKEE (reference sequence). The CDR3, as DNA: TGTGCCAGCAGTCGGGACAGCACTTATCAGCCCCAGCATTTT. As protein: CASSRDSTYQPQHF.

The CDR3 DNA reads TGTGCCAGCAGGCGGGACGGCTTGGGTGAAAAACTGTTTTTT. Protein: CASRRDGLGEKLFF. The chain couples TRBV6-5 to TRBJ1-4, with D possibly TRBD1 on 5 matching bases. The CDR3 extends over 14 amino acids. Germline V gives CDR1 MNHEY, CDR2 SVGAGI. With 6 bases removed from V and 7 bases from J, the gap between germline ends came to 15 bases.

This rearrangement joins TRBV12-3 or TRBV12-4 to TRBJ1-5; no firm D call. Deletions cut 1 base from V and 5 bases from J, with 6 bases between. This CDR3 comprises 13 residues. In DNA, the CDR3 is TGTGCCAGCAGTTTAGGTGTCGATCAGCCCCAGCATTTT. Protein sequence: CASSLGVDQPQHF.

This chain links TRBV2 with TRBJ1-2; the D is unclear. CDR1 SNHLY and CDR2 FYNNEI come from the germline V gene. Trimming shortened V by 8 bases and J by 4 bases, and 14 bases separated the two germline ends. CDR3 length: 13 amino acids. Written as DNA, the CDR3 is TGTGCCAGCCGGCCTCGAGCGGGCTATGGCTACACCTTC. Translation gives CASRPRAGYGYTF. The full variable domain, rest sourced from reference TRBV2 and TRBJ1-2, is EPEVTQTPSHQVTQMGQEVILRCVPISNHLYFYWYRQILGQKVEFLVSFYNNEISEKSEIFDDQFSVERPDGSNFTLKIRSTKLEDSAMYFCASRPRAGYGYTFGSGTRLTVV.

This rearrangement joins TRBV20-1 to TRBJ2-1; TRBD2 aligns across 8 bases. The CDR3 contains 18 residues. The V and J ends lost 3 bases and 5 bases, in that order; junction bases with no gene match: 18. Germline CDR1 is DFQATT and CDR2 is SNEGSKA (reference sequence). In DNA form, the CDR3 reads TGCAGTGCTAGTAGGTCCGGGGGGGCCTTTTATTGGGACAATGAGCAGTTCTTC. It translates to CSASRSGGAFYWDNEQFF.

The genes are TRBV4-3 and TRBJ2-3; no clear D. This CDR3 contains 16 residues. V shed 0 bases and J shed 6 bases, with 16 bases lying between them. Germline V CDR1 and CDR2: LGHNA, YSLEER. The CDR3 DNA sequence: TGCGCCAGCAGCCAAGAGTTGGGCGAGGCTAGGGATACGCAGTATTTT. Protein sequence: CASSQELGEARDTQYF.

The genes are TRBV5-1 and TRBJ2-3, with 8 bases that match TRBD2. The J segment lost 4 bases and the V segment lost 4 bases, leaving 8 bases of the junction unmatched. From germline, CDR1 is SGHRS and CDR2 YFSETQ. CDR3 length: 15 amino acids. CDR3 nucleotide sequence: TGCGCCAGCAGCCGGGAGGGTATTGGCGCAGATACGCAGTATTTT. Translated: CASSREGIGADTQYF.

The chain employs TRBV7-6 and TRBJ1-5; 7 positions match TRBD1. The CDR3 extends over 15 amino acids. Germline lookup yields CDR1 SGHVS and CDR2 FNYEAQ. V gave up 5 bases and J gave up 3 bases; unmatched junction bases: 7. CDR3 loop: CASSPRQGNNQPQHF. The CDR3 nucleotides are TGTGCCAGCAGCCCCCGACAGGGTAACAATCAGCCCCAGCATTTT.

The chain joins TRBV4-2 to TRBJ1-3; D is unclear. The V end lost 2 bases, the J end lost 7 bases, and 21 bases lay between the germline ends. CDR3 size: 17 residues. Germline V CDR1 and CDR2: LGHNA, YNFKEQ. CDR3 residues: CASSQFSLGGGRNTIYF. The CDR3 DNA is TGTGCCAGCAGCCAATTCTCGTTAGGCGGTGGACGGAACACCATATATTTT.

CDR3: CASSSPGAMKNSPLHF. The DNA for the CDR3 is TGTGCCAGCAGTTCACCGGGGGCAATGAAGAATTCACCCCTCCACTTT. V usage is TRBV27 and J usage is TRBJ1-6; tentatively, D is TRBD1 (6 bases). The V and J ends lost 4 bases and 7 bases respectively, with 17 bases between them. The CDR3 spans 16 residues. Germline CDR1 is MNHEY and CDR2 is SMNVEV (reference sequence).

The chain links TRBV6-5 to TRBJ2-3, with 9 positions matching TRBD1. V shed 2 bases, J shed 5 bases, and the junction held 5 bases outside the gene matches. CDR3 size: 15 residues. Germline assignment: CDR1 MNHEY and CDR2 SVGAGI. The CDR3 protein is CASSYRQGDIDTQYF. The CDR3 nucleotides read TGTGCCAGCAGTTACCGACAGGGGGATATAGATACGCAGTATTTT.

This clone has just a few counts. The chain has TRBV19 and TRBJ1-5; 10 bases align to TRBD1. The V segment lost 6 bases and the J segment 0 bases; nucleotides outside the gene matches: 5. Germline lookup yields CDR1 LNHDA and CDR2 SQIVND (reference sequence). The CDR3 has 16 amino acids. CDR3 loop: CASSTGQGVSNQPQHF. CDR3 DNA: TGTGCCAGTAGCACAGGACAGGGGGTTAGCAATCAGCCCCAGCATTTT.

The V gene is TRBV5-5, the J gene TRBJ2-7, with D perhaps matching TRBD1 (6 bases). The germline gives CDR1 SGHKS, CDR2 YYEKEE (reference sequence). Trimming stripped 4 bases from V and 0 bases from J, with 14 bases between. The CDR3 is 15 amino acids. CDR3 in amino acids: CASSPWTASSYEQYV. The CDR3 nucleotides read TGTGCCAGCAGCCCGTGGACAGCAAGCTCCTACGAGCAGTACGTC.